These 20 T cell receptor beta chains originate from one sample sequenced in a study of cytomegalovirus exposure and HLA in healthy donors (dated by TCRdb to 2016 to 2017). Receptors were amplified or captured by the immunoSEQ multiplex PCR assay. A mixture of 60 forward primers for TCR Vbeta segments and 13 reverse primers for TCR Jbeta segments was used in the multiplex PCR. In TCRdb, the immuneACCESS table is reduced to in-frame sequences with V and J assigned. These tables do not hold every clone; where another copy was compared, an unresolved V gene accounts for under half, and the others remain unexplained. The sample records about 200,000 clones, approximately 78% of which are singletons. The ten largest account for approximately 6.5% of the sample. The specimen sequenced was PBMCs. These receptors originate from a woman between 50 and 59 years old in good health and CMV-seropositive.

The chain's CDR3 is CAISESTGGNEQYF. The CDR3 nucleotides are TGTGCCATCAGTGAGTCCACAGGGGGGAACGAGCAGTACTTC. The gene calls are TRBV10-3 and TRBJ2-7; TRBD1 matches 8 bases. Per the germline V gene, CDR1 is ENHRY and CDR2 is SYGVKD. Trimming took 0 bases from V and 5 from J; bases not matched to a gene: 3. The CDR3 runs to 14 residues.

V and J are TRBV10-3 and TRBJ2-7; 11 bases are shared with TRBD1. The CDR3 covers 14 residues. Germline assignment: CDR1 ENHRY and CDR2 SYGVKD. V gave up 2 bases and J gave up 8 bases; unmatched junction bases: 5. CDR3 nucleotides: TGTGCCATCAGTGAGCCGGACAGGGGGCAGCAGCAGTACTTC. This encodes CAISEPDRGQQQYF.

As DNA, the CDR3 is TGTGCCATCAGTGATCCTACGGTAAACACTGAAGCTTTCTTT. Protein product: CAISDPTVNTEAFF. This chain connects TRBV10-3 to TRBJ1-1; unclear D gene. From germline, CDR1 is ENHRY and CDR2 SYGVKD. This CDR3 is built from 14 residues. V lost 3 bases, J lost 2 bases, and 10 bases lay in between.

The V and J genes are TRBV5-4 and TRBJ2-5; perhaps TRBD1 as D (6 bases). Trimming took off 4 bases at V and 5 bases at J, with 15 bases between the two ends. The V gene's germline CDR1 is SGHNT and CDR2 YYREEE (reference sequence). The CDR3 is 14 amino acids. CDR3: CASSPRDRPETQYF. CDR3 in DNA: TGTGCCAGCAGCCCGCGTGACAGGCCGGAGACCCAGTACTTC.

CDR3 in DNA: TGTGCCAGCAGCGTACGCCCCGGGACTAGCTCTTTCAATGAGCAGTTCTTC. It yields the protein CASSVRPGTSSFNEQFF. The rearrangement joins TRBV9 to TRBJ2-1; TRBD2 aligns across 9 bases. Trimming removed 1 base from V and 6 bases from J; junction bases left unmatched: 11. The CDR3 runs to 17 residues. Looked up from germline, CDR1 is SGDLS and CDR2 is YYNGEE.

The gene calls are TRBV5-1 and TRBJ2-7, with 8 nucleotides matching TRBD1. CDR1 is SGHRS, CDR2 YFSETQ, per germline. The CDR3 consists of 16 residues. The V gene end was trimmed by 0 bases and the J gene end by 2 bases; junction bases not matched to a gene: 7. For the CDR3, the DNA is TGCGCCAGCAGCTTGGACAGGGGGTCAGACACCTACGAGCAGTACTTC. It translates to CASSLDRGSDTYEQYF.

The chain employs TRBV5-4 and TRBJ2-1; 13 bases match TRBD2. The CDR3 spans 16 residues. V shed 4 bases, J shed 6 bases, and the junction held 7 bases outside the gene matches. CDR1 and CDR2 (germline): SGHNT, YYREEE (reference sequence). The CDR3 sequence is CASSGPGLAGINEQFF. In nucleotides, the CDR3 is TGTGCCAGCAGCGGGCCGGGACTAGCGGGAATCAATGAGCAGTTCTTC.

The chain carries TRBV7-2 and TRBJ2-1; 7 bases match TRBD2. CDR1 and CDR2 from the germline V gene are SGHTA and FQGNSA. The CDR3 has 15 amino acids. After removal of 3 bases from V and 1 base from J, the junction contained 3 bases not matched to a gene. CDR3 region: CASSFGGGSYNEQFF. The CDR3 nucleotides are TGTGCCAGCAGCTTTGGGGGAGGGTCCTACAATGAGCAGTTCTTC.

The V and J genes are TRBV6-6 and TRBJ2-2; 9 bases match TRBD1. From germline, CDR1 is MNHNY and CDR2 SVGAGI (reference sequence). V lost 5 bases to trimming and J lost 4 bases; unmatched junction nucleotides: 5. The CDR3 is 15 amino acids. In DNA, the CDR3 is TGTGCCAGCAGTATACAGGGGGCTAGCACCGGGGAGCTGTTTTTT. Translated, it gives CASSIQGASTGELFF.

The V and J genes are TRBV5-6 and TRBJ2-5; 14 bases line up with TRBD2. The assigned J gene may be wrong: the sequence end matches TRBJ2-7 better. The V gene's germline CDR1 is SGHDT and CDR2 YYEEEE. The CDR3 has 15 amino acids. The CDR3 loop is CASSQGLAGAYEQYF. The CDR3 DNA sequence: TGTGCCAGCAGCCAGGGACTAGCGGGAGCCTACGAGCAGTACTTC.

In regard to this clone: This sample includes further DNA sequences coding for the same CDR3. The chain employs TRBV27 and TRBJ1-2, with D possibly being TRBD1 (5 bases). CDR1 and CDR2 (germline): MNHEY, SMNVEV (reference sequence). CDR3 length: 14 amino acids. The V and J ends lost 3 bases and 2 bases respectively, with 10 bases between them. CDR3 loop: CASSLGRGNYGYTF. CDR3 sequence (DNA): TGTGCCAGCAGTTTGGGGAGGGGAAACTATGGCTACACCTTC.

DNA for the CDR3: TGTGCAAGTCGACGAACAGGGAACGGCTACACCTTC. Translating gives CASRRTGNGYTF. The gene calls are TRBV12-2 and TRBJ1-2; the table's D call, TRBD1, was not checked against the DNA. TRBV12-2 is an annotated pseudogene. The CDR3 contains 12 residues.

The chain employs TRBV28 and TRBJ1-5; D is perhaps TRBD1 (6 bases). Trimming pared 7 bases from V and 9 bases from J, leaving 22 bases between. There are 15 residues in the CDR3. The germline CDR1 and CDR2 sequences are MDHEN and SYDVKM. The CDR3 is CASTSSLGARRPQHF. As DNA, the CDR3 is TGTGCCAGCACCTCGAGTTTGGGGGCTCGTCGGCCCCAGCATTTT.

The genes are TRBV5-1 and TRBJ2-5, with 10 bases aligning to TRBD2. The CDR3 sequence is 15 residues long. Per the germline V gene, CDR1 is SGHRS and CDR2 is YFSETQ. With V trimmed by 2 bases and J by 11 bases, 12 bases remained unmatched. The CDR3 DNA reads as TGCGCCAGCAGCTTAAGAGCGGGAGGGGAAGGGGAGCAGTACTTC. Translated, it gives CASSLRAGGEGEQYF.

The rearrangement joins TRBV15 to TRBJ1-6; possibly TRBD1 for D (5 bases). The germline CDR1 and CDR2 sequences are LNHNV and YYDKDF (reference sequence). V was cut by 0 bases and J by 9 bases, with 12 bases left in between. The CDR3 length is 15 residues. CDR3 region: CATSREGTGSSPLHF. Here the CDR3 DNA reads TGTGCCACCAGCAGAGAAGGGACCGGGAGTTCACCCCTCCACTTT.

V usage is TRBV18 and J usage is TRBJ2-7; 12 bases agree with TRBD2. The germline V gene has CDR1 KGHSH and CDR2 LQKENI. This CDR3 spans 15 amino acids. V lost 3 bases to trimming and J lost 5 bases; unmatched junction nucleotides: 5. CDR3: CASSPRLAGVNEQYF. The CDR3, as DNA: TGTGCCAGCTCACCTCGACTAGCGGGAGTAAACGAGCAGTACTTC. Together with reference TRBV18 and TRBJ2-7, the CDR3 gives the full variable domain: NAGVMQNPRHLVRRRGQEARLRCSPMKGHSHVYWYRQLPEEGLKFMVYLQKENIIDESGMPKERFSAEFPKEGPSILRIQQVVRGDSAAYFCASSPRLAGVNEQYFGPGTRLTVT.

The V and J genes are TRBV4-1 and TRBJ2-3; D may be TRBD2 (6 bases). Germline V gives CDR1 MGHRA, CDR2 YSYEKL. There are 14 residues in the CDR3. V lost 0 bases, J lost 12 bases, and 16 bases lay in between. CDR3 coding DNA: TGCGCCAGCAGCCAAGATCGGAGGGGCCAGGAACAGTATTTT. This sequence encodes CASSQDRRGQEQYF.

Turning to this clone: Different DNA sequences within this sample yield the same CDR3. The V and J genes are TRBV7-9 and TRBJ1-1; D gene uncertain. V gave up 0 bases and J gave up 1 base, with 6 bases separating them. CDR1 and CDR2 from the germline V gene are SEHNR and FQNEAQ (reference sequence). This CDR3 is 14 amino acids long. The CDR3 region has the DNA TGTGCCAGCAGCTTAGCAGCAGGGAACACTGAAGCTTTCTTT. This codes for CASSLAAGNTEAFF.

In its sample, this clone was seen a few times. The J gene is TRBJ2-1, the V gene TRBV2; D remains ambiguous. The CDR3 covers 13 residues. Germline V gene sequence: CDR1 SNHLY, CDR2 FYNNEI. Trimming left V 3 bases short and J 4 bases short, with 7 bases between. The CDR3 region is CASSDRGYNEQFF. In DNA form, the CDR3 reads TGTGCCAGCAGTGACAGAGGTTACAATGAGCAGTTCTTC.

The V call is TRBV7-6, the J call TRBJ2-5; D gene ambiguous. V gave up 1 base and J gave up 4 bases, with 10 bases separating them. CDR1 is SGHVS and CDR2 is FNYEAQ in the germline V gene. The CDR3 has 14 amino acids. The CDR3 DNA follows: TGTGCCAGCAGCTTAGGGGCGACAATAGAGACCCAGTACTTC. This translates into CASSLGATIETQYF.